A single sample is the source of the 5 T cell receptor beta chains below, sequenced in a study of siplizumab effects on memory and regulatory T cells. Measured with immunoSEQ multiplex PCR; TCRdb has only the in-frame clones, and not every one. Altogether around 87,000 clones are present, 85% to 90% being singletons, with the ten largest covering roughly 15%. Sequencing was carried out using CD4+ T cells sorted from blood. These receptors originate from a human donor in good health.

This clone was counted ten times or more. The rearrangement uses TRBV2 and TRBJ1-5; D unresolved. Trimming took 4 bases from V and 10 from J, leaving 17 bases between them. Germline values: CDR1 SNHLY, CDR2 FYNNEI. The CDR3 runs to 14 residues. In nucleotides, the CDR3 is TGTGCCAGCAGTGGCCTGTTTGGCTCGGGACCCCAGCATTTT. It codes for CASSGLFGSGPQHF.

The genes are TRBV5-1 and TRBJ2-1; 7 bases match TRBD1. Germline trimming cut 5 bases from V and 4 bases from J; bases unmatched to any gene: 12. CDR1 SGHRS and CDR2 YFSETQ come from the germline V gene. The CDR3 consists of 16 residues. CDR3 region: CASSSRQGGSYNEQFF. In DNA, the CDR3 is TGCGCCAGCAGTTCTAGACAGGGCGGTTCGTACAATGAGCAGTTCTTC.

The V call is TRBV28, the J call TRBJ2-5; 7 bases are shared with TRBD2. V was pared by 6 bases and J by 6 bases, with 13 bases of the junction left unmatched. This CDR3 contains 15 residues. Germline V lookup: CDR1 MDHEN, CDR2 SYDVKM. The DNA for the CDR3 is TGTGCCAGCAGCCCTAATCAAGCGGGAATTAAGACCCAGTACTTC. This encodes CASSPNQAGIKTQYF.

The chain joins TRBV5-6 to TRBJ2-1; weak D call: TRBD1 (6 bases). CDR3 length: 16 residues. Germline assignment: CDR1 SGHDT and CDR2 YYEEEE. Between the trimmed V and J ends, which lost 3 bases and 3 bases, there was a span of 16 bases. The CDR3 protein is CASSSPSDRHYNEQFF. The CDR3 DNA sequence: TGTGCCAGCAGCTCCCCCTCGGACAGACACTACAATGAGCAGTTCTTC.

The chain combines TRBV7-2 with TRBJ2-1, with a tentative D call TRBD2 (6 bases). Trimming pared 3 bases from V and 8 bases from J, leaving 14 bases between. The CDR3 loop spans 14 amino acids. Looked up from germline, CDR1 is SGHTA and CDR2 is FQGNSA. In DNA, the CDR3 is TGTGCCAGCAGCTTGGAGGGGAGTATCGATGAGCAGTTCTTC. Its protein product is CASSLEGSIDEQFF.